These T cell receptor beta chains were read from a single sample in a study of human T cells and chemical hapten exposure. TCRdb called the RACE reads again in MiXCR, with one record for every CDR3 protein. The sample holds 150,000 or so distinct CDR3 sequences, about 14% seen once. The sequencing here drew on whole blood, taken in connection with sensitization to the hapten diphenylcyclopropenone (DPC). All receptors derive from a woman aged 25 to 39 with alopecia areata. Some clones in this sample may be carry-over from other donors' samples. Both conserved end residues are part of each CDR3. The order of the fields is J gene, clone size, V gene, D gene, CDR3 length, CDR3 DNA, CDR3 protein. D genes are given only for firm matches. Clone size, where shown, is once, few, many, or a class for clones that have expanded.

TRBJ1-5	few	TRBV19	-	15	TGTGCCAGTAGTATGAACTCGGAAAACTATCAGCCCCAGCATTTT	CASSMNSENYQPQHF
TRBJ1-1	few	TRBV5-8	TRBD1	14	TGTGCCAGCAATGGACAGGGGGGGAACACTGAAGCTTTCTTT	CASNGQGGNTEAFF
TRBJ2-1	once	TRBV7-6	-	14	TGTGCCAGCAGCTCGGGGGTAGCCTACAATGAGCAGTTCTTC	CASSSGVAYNEQFF
TRBJ1-1	-	TRBV6-5	-	13	TGTGCCAGCAGTGGACATAAAAACACTGAAGCTTTCTTT	CASSGHKNTEAFF
TRBJ2-7	-	TRBV28	-	13	TGTGCCAGCAGCCGCACCCCAACCTACGAGCAGTACTTC	CASSRTPTYEQYF
TRBJ2-1	many	TRBV27	-	14	TGTGCCAGCAGTTTAGGGGCTAGCATCAATGAGCAGTTCTTC	CASSLGASINEQFF
TRBJ2-1	few	TRBV9	-	16	TGTGCCAGCAGCGTAGCTGGGGGGTCCACCTACAATGAGCAGTTCTTC	CASSVAGGSTYNEQFF
TRBJ1-4	-	TRBV29-1	-	11	TGCAGCGCCGCGCGGTATGAAAAACTGTTTTTT	CSAARYEKLFF
TRBJ2-5	many	TRBV6-2/TRBV6-3	TRBD1	16	TGTGCCAGCACCACCGTCCCGGGACAGAGCCAAGAGACCCAGTACTTC	CASTTVPGQSQETQYF
TRBJ2-3	few	TRBV30	TRBD2	19	TGTGCCTGGAGCACCAACTCCTTAGCGGGGGCCGGGGGCACAGATACGCAGTATTTT	CAWSTNSLAGAGGTDTQYF
TRBJ1-5	-	TRBV28	-	15	TGTGCCAGCAGTTTGGGGATTTCGAGGAATCAGCCCCAGCATTTT	CASSLGISRNQPQHF
TRBJ2-3	few	TRBV29-1	-	12	TGCAGCGTTGGCGGTCCGACAGATACGCAGTATTTT	CSVGGPTDTQYF
TRBJ1-1	-	TRBV5-6	-	15	TGTGCCAGCGGTCACAGAGGTTGGGTCCTCACTGAAGCTTTCTTT	CASGHRGWVLTEAFF
TRBJ1-2	few	TRBV12-3/TRBV12-4	-	13	TGTGCCAGCAGCAGGGGATATAACTATGGCTACACCTTC	CASSRGYNYGYTF
TRBJ1-3	-	TRBV9	-	17	TGTGCCAGCAGCGTAGGTGGCCCGAGGGAGGCGGGAAACACCATATATTTT	CASSVGGPREAGNTIYF
TRBJ2-5	-	TRBV20-1	-	13	TGCAGCGGCCTCAGGACTATTCAAGAGACCCAGTACTTC	CSGLRTIQETQYF
TRBJ1-5	-	TRBV7-9	TRBD1	14	TGTGCCAGCAGCTCACAGGGGAAGCGGCAGCCCCAGCATTTT	CASSSQGKRQPQHF
TRBJ1-1	many	TRBV29-1	-	10	TGCAGCTCAGGACAGACTGAAGCTTTCTTT	CSSGQTEAFF
TRBJ2-5	many	TRBV7-8	TRBD2	17	TGTGCCAGCAGCTTAGATAGCGGGAGGGCCCTGAGAGAGACCCAGTACTTC	CASSLDSGRALRETQYF
TRBJ2-2	-	TRBV12-3/TRBV12-4	-	15	TGTGCCAGCAGTTTAGCGGGAGTCAGGACCGGGGAGCTGTTTTTT	CASSLAGVRTGELFF
TRBJ2-1	-	TRBV7-2	TRBD2	14	TGTGCCAGCAGCCCGACTAGCGGACACAATGAGCAGTTCTTC	CASSPTSGHNEQFF
TRBJ1-6	few	TRBV4-1	TRBD1	15	TGCGCCAGCAGCTACGGACAGGGGGGATACTCACCCCTCCACTTT	CASSYGQGGYSPLHF
TRBJ2-2	-	TRBV11-2	-	11	TGTGTCAGCAGCCTGGCCGGGGAGCTGTTTTTT	CVSSLAGELFF
TRBJ1-5	-	TRBV7-9	-	14	TGTGCCAGCAGCGCGGACAGTCCGTCCCAGCCCCAGCATTTT	CASSADSPSQPQHF
TRBJ2-3	few	TRBV4-3	TRBD2	17	TGCGCCAGCAGCCAAGAGGCAACCGGGACTAGAGGAGATACGCAGTATTTT	CASSQEATGTRGDTQYF
TRBJ1-1	few	TRBV15	-	18	TGTGCCACCAGCAGAGATCTAATTTTAGGGCATCTGAACACTGAAGCTTTCTTT	CATSRDLILGHLNTEAFF
TRBJ1-2	many	TRBV28	-	13	TGTGCCAGCAGTCCCCGGACTGACTATGGCTACACCTTC	CASSPRTDYGYTF
TRBJ2-2	few	TRBV29-1	-	13	TGCAGCGTTGGCACCCCTTCAGGGGGGGAGCTGTTTTTT	CSVGTPSGGELFF
TRBJ2-1	-	TRBV27	TRBD2	15	TGTGCCAGCAGTTCCATTAGCGGGAGGGTCAATGAGCAGTTCTTC	CASSSISGRVNEQFF
TRBJ1-2	-	TRBV20-1	-	12	TGCAGTGCGTCGGACTATAACTATGGCTACACCTTC	CSASDYNYGYTF
TRBJ2-1	-	TRBV6-5	TRBD2	15	TGTGCCAGCAGTTACAGCGGGAGAGTACGGAATGAGCAGTTCTTC	CASSYSGRVRNEQFF